Listed below are T cell receptor beta chains from one sample, sequenced in a study of shared clonotypes between healthy human individuals. Profiling relied on immunoSEQ multiplex PCR, and the TCRdb table lists in-frame clones only, not all of them. The sample lists some 2,100,000 clones, approximately 94% occurring once. The sequenced material came from naive CD4+ T cells sorted from blood. These receptors were taken from a man between 18 and 29 years old in good health. The CDR3 runs from the conserved cysteine through the conserved F or W.

v_gene,j_gene,CDR3aa
TRBV7-6,TRBJ1-2,CASSPEAGYGYTF
TRBV18,TRBJ1-3,CASSPLPGPSGNTIYF
TRBV18,TRBJ2-1,CASSPPGQPEQFF
TRBV2,TRBJ2-1,CASREQNNEQFF
TRBV11-1,TRBJ2-7,CASRQGYEQYF
TRBV6-5,TRBJ2-3,CASSPLAGAQDTQYF
TRBV6-6,TRBJ2-7,CASSYQGQGAYEQYF
TRBV30,TRBJ1-3,CAWSVLAGAVGNTIYF
TRBV7-9,TRBJ2-3,CASSLDGRSADTQYF
TRBV30,TRBJ2-5,CAWSWGLQETQYF
TRBV7-2,TRBJ2-3,CASTTREVRGDTQYF
TRBV7-8,TRBJ2-7,CASSTYTSGGTSYEQYF
TRBV7-9,TRBJ1-2,CASSPKGLGGYTF
TRBV6-5,TRBJ1-1,CASSYRGGVNTEAFF
TRBV2,TRBJ2-2,CASSSVGPSTGELFF
TRBV5-1,TRBJ1-1,CASSSGNTEAFF
TRBV19,TRBJ2-3,CASRRDRTNTQYF